The next 6 T cell receptor beta chains were all read from a single sample in a study of human T cells and chemical hapten exposure. The time point was: patch test 3, about 24 weeks after DPC sensitization. Treatment indicated: therapeutic diphenylcyclopropenone sensitization with weekly scalp DPC. TCRdb passed the RACE reads through MiXCR, listing each CDR3 protein once. Of roughly 200,000 distinct CDR3 sequences in the sample, approximately 24% were seen once. This specimen was whole blood, taken in connection with sensitization to the hapten diphenylcyclopropenone (DPC). These receptors were collected from a woman aged 40 to 55 with alopecia areata. Some clones in this sample may be carry-over from other donors' samples.

There are a few counts of this clonotype. Here the CDR3 DNA reads TGTGCCACCGAACGTAGGTCAGACAATGAGCAGTTCTTC. Translating gives CATERRSDNEQFF. The chain employs TRBV24-1 and TRBJ2-1; D is undetermined. The length of the CDR3 is 13 residues. Germline CDR1 and CDR2: KGHDR and SFDVKD. V lost 9 bases and J 5 bases, leaving 13 bases between the germline ends.

This clonotype was counted between two and nine times. The V gene is TRBV6-4, the J gene TRBJ2-3; no reliable D call. CDR3 size: 13 residues. The germline CDR1 and CDR2 sequences are MRHNA and SNTAGT. Between the trimmed V and J ends, which lost 6 bases and 0 bases, there was a span of 7 bases. The CDR3 sequence: CASSMTSTDTQYF. Written as DNA, the CDR3 is TGTGCCAGCAGCATGACTAGCACAGATACGCAGTATTTT.

There are many counts of this clonotype. V usage is TRBV25-1 and J usage is TRBJ2-7; weak D call: TRBD1 (5 bases). The CDR3 sequence is 14 residues long. Germline CDR1 is MGHDK and CDR2 is SYGVNS. The germline V and J ends were trimmed by 3 bases and 6 bases, with 15 bases remaining between them. The CDR3 nucleotides are TGTGCCAGCAGTGAGCAGGGTTTATTGAGCGAGCAGTACTTC. Translated, it gives CASSEQGLLSEQYF.

This clonotype has a handful of counts. V gene TRBV28 combines with J gene TRBJ2-7; D possibly uses TRBD1 or TRBD2 (5 bases each). The CDR3 runs to 13 residues. The V gene lost 4 bases and the J gene lost 5 bases, with 12 bases spanning the gap. In germline, CDR1 is MDHEN, CDR2 SYDVKM. The CDR3 coding sequence is TGTGCCAGCAGTTCGTTTGTGGGGGACGAGCAGTACTTC. Translation: CASSSFVGDEQYF.

V gene TRBV7-9 combines with J gene TRBJ2-7, with a possible D match to TRBD1 (5 bases). The CDR3 has 12 amino acids. Per the germline V gene, CDR1 is SEHNR and CDR2 is FQNEAQ (reference sequence). Trimming cost V 5 bases and J 7 bases, with 12 bases left between them. The CDR3 loop is CASSPDSWEQYF. As DNA, the CDR3 is TGTGCCAGCAGCCCCGACAGTTGGGAGCAGTACTTC. Filled out from reference TRBV7-9 and TRBJ2-7, the complete variable domain reads DTGVSQNPRHKITKRGQNVTFRCDPISEHNRLYWYRQTLGQGPEFLTYFQNEAQLEKSRLLSDRFSAERPKGSFSTLEIQRTEQGDSAMYLCASSPDSWEQYFGPGTRLTVT.

The CDR3 region is CASSSPGSEQYF. Written as DNA, the CDR3 is TGTGCCAGCAGTTCGCCTGGGTCCGAGCAGTACTTC. J is TRBJ2-7 and V is TRBV6-2 or TRBV6-3; D call uncertain. The germline V gene has CDR1 MNHEY and CDR2 SVGEGT. The CDR3 covers 12 residues. V shed 4 bases and J shed 6 bases, with 10 bases lying between them.